This T cell receptor (beta chain) was sequenced for a study of response to subunit inactivated influenza vaccine. Overall study findings and caveats: Authors suggested each seasonal influenza vaccination recruits few new T cells.

TCRdb re-analysed the RT-PCR reads in MiXCR, keeping a single row per CDR3 protein. The sample holds roughly 700,000 distinct CDR3 sequences, about a sixth seen once. Turning to this clonotype: Its antigen is undetermined.

CDR3 length equals 17 residues. The input for sequencing was PBMCs from blood, taken 11 to 12 days after vaccination. The chain employs TRBV21-1 and TRBJ2-7; TRBD2 is the table's D call and was not checked against the DNA. TRBV21-1 represents a pseudogene. The TCR originated in a man aged 45-60 years who received an inactivated influenza vaccine. CDR3: CASSKARLAGGRGEQYF. As DNA, the CDR3 is TGTGCCAGCAGCAAAGCGCGTCTAGCGGGGGGGCGAGGCGAGCAGTACTTC.